This T cell receptor beta chain was sequenced for a study of blood T cells in healthy people across ages (dated by TCRdb to the mid-2010s). At the level of the whole study: In model experiments, template switching captured about one uniquely barcoded TCR beta cDNA molecule for every two T cells. Age-related changes in TCR beta repertoire diversity were measured in the study by deep sequencing normalized with unique cDNA molecular identifiers. Four age groups were formed from the donors: young (average approximately 16 years), middle-aged (roughly 38), aged (roughly 59) and long-lived (about 80). Two additional independent replicas of 1 million unique cDNA reads from the same blood draw were analyzed for two donors (one aged 18 to 30 and one aged 80 or older). Broad study findings and their caveats: The long-lived group showed more naive CD4+ T cells, fewer expanded clones and increased TCR diversity than the aged group, suggesting age selection. Total diversity estimates from one million sequenced T cells were considered lower bounds and underestimates. Conclusive comparison of naive and antigen-experienced compartments was prevented by the profiling of bulk unsorted PBMCs. The percentage of naive T cells measured by flow cytometry correlated strongly with observed TCR beta diversity. Observed TCR beta diversity per million T cells fell roughly linearly with age, and a significant reduction was already apparent by age around 40. Because donor CMV infection status was unknown, age-related changes in expanded clonotypes were potentially confounded.

CDR3 length: 13 amino acids, cysteine to phenylalanine. CDR3 DNA only is kept here, 39 bases in frame from base 1. CDR1 SGHVS and CDR2 FNYEAQ are derived from the germline V gene. The V end loses 5 bases and the J end loses 5 bases, and a stretch of 12 bases separates them. On this clonotype itself: Its target antigen remains unknown. The sample holds no much larger clone one base away, and base qualities are not on file.

Preparation of the library involved 5' RACE. The sequencer was an Illumina HiSeq 2500. A second roughly 7 to 11 cycle PCR used a sample-barcoded 5' primer and a J-beta primer mix. A unique molecular identifier was introduced onto each TCR beta cDNA molecule by a template-switch 5' adaptor carrying 12 random nucleotides. Each sample yielded at least 3 million CDR3-containing paired-end reads. First-strand cDNA synthesis was performed from all RNA using the Mint cDNA synthesis kit, with priming by a TRBC-specific oligonucleotide. All cDNA was treated with uracil-DNA glycosylase and then went through a first 18-cycle PCR with the universal primers M1SS and BC2_uni_R. The study's processing was this. For normalization, 1 million high-quality reads, each with a distinct molecular identifier, were randomly selected from each sample. Reads sharing molecular identifiers were discarded rather than binned into consensus sequences. CDR3 identification, clonotype clustering and error correction used MiTCR with a Q25 quality threshold and the strictest error-elimination algorithm. A nonparametric unseen species model using Euler transformation provided a lower-bound estimate of total TCR beta diversity. The public reads were reanalyzed by TCRdb: fastp trimming at Q25, MiXCR alignment, in-frame beta chains only. Rows are combined by CDR3 protein, so each entry shows the most common genes and DNA. None of the V and J calls come from the authors' own analysis; TCRdb made them. The sample table records around 700,000 distinct CDR3 sequences; approximately 25% of these occur just once. Of the sample, 9.4% falls within the top ten clones.

The donors were roughly 39 Caucasian individuals from Russia, aged roughly 6 to 90 years, who were systemically healthy. Around 9.7 milliliters of peripheral blood were collected from each donor into EDTA-treated Vacutainer tubes. Ficoll-Paque density-gradient centrifugation was used to isolate PBMCs, with at least 6.5 million per sample. Trizol reagent was used to extract total RNA from the PBMCs, yielding at least 5.5 micrograms per sample. The percentages of naive CD45RAhigh/CD27high T cells were determined by flow cytometry on a PBMC aliquot from every donor. These same records also appear under a second study, on T cells of mothers and their children. That second report states: Nine systemically healthy Caucasian individuals, comprising three mothers and their six children, were included as donors. cDNA synthesis used all of the extracted RNA, with roughly 1.5 ug of RNA in each 15 ul reaction. In the second PCR, the M1S primer added sample barcodes and 2-4 random nucleotides. Each mother yielded over 9.5 million TCR beta CDR3 reads and each child roughly 3 million reads. Thymic selection similarly shapes TCR recombination output in related and unrelated pairs, with minor effect from inherited differences. Normalized repertoire overlap in related mother-child pairs was always slightly higher than in unrelated mother-child pairs, but the difference was never significant. Persistent microchimeric T cell clones were not detected, at a sensitivity of about 90 clones per million clonotypes. The study used deep NGS to compare TCR beta repertoires of mothers and children, seeking features distinguishing related mother-child pairs from unrelated individuals. Mothers averaged approximately 41 +/- 4 years of age and children averaged approximately 12 +/- 4 years. After adapter ligation with NEBNext reagents, the libraries were sequenced on Illumina HiSeq 2000 with 100+100 nt paired-end reads. To prevent cross-contamination, the mother and child libraries were prepared a month apart and were sequenced in separate runs. Between 500,000 and 2,000,000 distinct TCR beta clonotypes were identified per donor. Naive TCR beta clonotypes were estimated from low-frequency clonotypes matched to each donor's FACS-determined naive share, without sorting.

The sequencing sample was made of blood. The clonotype was recovered from a boy aged 10-17 years in good health. Rearrangement joined TRBV7-6 to TRBJ1-1; TRBD1 could be the D gene, as 5 bases match. The CDR3: CASSPSGRTEAFF. The DNA reads TGTGCCAGCAGCCCCTCAGGGAGGACTGAAGCTTTCTTT.